The present T cell receptor beta chain was sequenced within a study of blood T cell repertoires in COVID-19. This clone has just one count. Repertoires were generated with immunoSEQ multiplex PCR, while TCRdb's copy carries only in-frame clones and drops some. The sample contains hundreds of thousands of clones, roughly 86% of which appear only once. Input material: PBMCs or T cells enriched from blood (not recorded which). The sequence came from a middle-aged woman with acute COVID-19.

The CDR3 sequence: CASSLGDGSSYEQYF. CDR3 DNA: TGCGCCAGCAGCCTTGGAGACGGGAGCTCCTACGAGCAGTACTTC. The chain links TRBV5-1 to TRBJ2-7; possibly TRBD2 for D (6 bases). Germline CDR1 SGHRS, CDR2 YFSETQ. CDR3 size: 15 residues. Trimming stripped 4 bases from V and 0 bases from J, with 14 bases between.